This T cell receptor beta chain originates from a study of blood T cell repertoires in COVID-19. Some clones are missing from TCRdb's copy, which holds only in-frame ones; the method was immunoSEQ multiplex PCR. The sample yields 350,000 or so clones, roughly 86% seen once. With 2 bases clipped from V and 4 bases from J, the junction kept 2 bases outside the gene matches. Germline V lookup: CDR1 MDHEN, CDR2 SYDVKM. The CDR3 totals 14 residues. Sequencing was performed on peripheral blood. V usage is TRBV28 and J usage is TRBJ2-7, with 10 bases fitting TRBD2. The sequence was obtained from a woman aged 30 to 39 with COVID-19, enrolled during active disease. The CDR3 reads CASSLGTSDYEQYF. The CDR3 nucleotides read TGTGCCAGCAGTTTAGGGACTAGCGATTACGAGCAGTACTTC.